A single sample gave rise to the 6 T cell receptor beta chains below, sequenced in a study of cytomegalovirus exposure and HLA in healthy donors. Use of 60 Vbeta and 13 Jbeta primers characterized the PCR. Some clones are missing from TCRdb's copy, which holds only in-frame ones; the method was immunoSEQ multiplex PCR. The sample has roughly 160,000 clones, 84% seen once. The sequenced sample was PBMCs. All receptors derive from a young man in good health and CMV-seronegative.

This clone was observed once. V and J are TRBV6-5 and TRBJ1-5; D is possibly TRBD1 (6 bases). The CDR3 contains 13 residues. The V and J ends lost 0 bases and 15 bases respectively, with 15 bases between them. Germline lookup yields CDR1 MNHEY and CDR2 SVGAGI. The CDR3, as DNA: TGTGCCAGCAGTTACTCTCGAGGGGGGGTAAGGCATTTT. Protein: CASSYSRGGVRHF.

The chain uses TRBV11-2 and TRBJ2-3; D gene unclear. This CDR3 is built from 11 residues. The germline gives CDR1 SGHAT, CDR2 FQNNGV. The V end was cut by 4 bases, the J end by 3 bases, with 2 bases between. In DNA, the CDR3 is TGTGCCAGCAGCTCAACAGATACGCAGTATTTT. It is translated as CASSSTDTQYF.

This chain connects TRBV27 to TRBJ2-5; TRBD2 is a possible D gene (6 bases). The CDR3 is 16 residues long. Trimming shortened V by 3 bases and J by 4 bases, and 18 bases separated the two germline ends. Germline values: CDR1 MNHEY, CDR2 SMNVEV (reference sequence). CDR3 in DNA: TGTGCCAGCAGTTTGAACGGAGGGGCCGGGGTAGAGACCCAGTACTTC. Translating gives CASSLNGGAGVETQYF.

The chain joins TRBV5-1 to TRBJ1-4, with TRBD1 matching over 9 bases. The CDR3 extends over 15 amino acids. Per germline, CDR1 SGHRS and CDR2 YFSETQ. With V trimmed by 4 bases and J by 6 bases, 7 bases remained unmatched. The CDR3 sequence: CASSLQGASDEKLFF. CDR3 in DNA: TGCGCCAGCAGCCTACAGGGGGCGAGTGATGAAAAACTGTTTTTT.

The J gene is TRBJ2-7, the V gene TRBV6-5, with 7 positions matching TRBD2. Germline CDR1 MNHEY, CDR2 SVGAGI. The CDR3 is made up of 14 amino acids. J was trimmed by 4 bases and V by 6 bases; bases with no gene match: 9. This CDR3 reads CASSPLGGLYEQYF. DNA for the CDR3: TGTGCCAGCAGCCCTCTGGGGGGGTTGTACGAGCAGTACTTC.

This clone was observed a handful of times. The rearrangement links TRBV7-2 to TRBJ1-2; 10 nucleotides align to TRBD1. Germline CDR1 SGHTA, CDR2 FQGNSA. V shed 5 bases, J shed 3 bases, and the junction held 6 bases outside the gene matches. This CDR3 is 15 amino acids long. CDR3 sequence: CASSPRTGGDYGYTF. The CDR3 DNA reads as TGTGCCAGCAGCCCCCGGACAGGGGGAGACTATGGCTACACCTTC.